This record concerns one TCR beta chain sequence. Its specific antigen is unknown. The input lacks base qualities; no much larger clone sits a single base away. The germline V gene sets CDR1 to SGHAT and CDR2 to FQNNGV. The CDR3 numbers 13 residues from cysteine through phenylalanine. Of the read, only the CDR3 DNA is kept; its 39 bases are in frame from base 1. V is cut by 5 bases and J by 2 bases, and the space between the germline ends is 10 bases. The sample's treatment or condition label is to be understood as: in vitro stimulation with specific CMV peptide epitopes to enrich CMV-specific T cells. The sample was run on an Illumina HiSeq 1500. The public reads were reanalyzed by TCRdb: fastp trimming at Q25, MiXCR alignment, in-frame beta chains only. Each CDR3 protein appears once, grouped with its most common genes and DNA. The sample table contains 570,000 or so distinct CDR3 sequences; only one count was recorded for 40% of them. 48% of the sample comes from the top ten.

This record comes from a study of T cell repertoires in cytomegalovirus infection (dated by TCRdb to the late 2010s). For the wider study: The peptide stimulations were aimed at well-studied HLA-B-restricted epitopes as well as recently identified HLA-C-restricted CMV epitopes, whose presentation resists viral immunomodulation. The HLA type of each donor mattered for the analysis, because public TCR beta signatures pointed to carriage of CMV infection along with the matching HLA type. The paper as a whole reports these results and caveats: In both this cohort and an independent cohort of under 450 donors, the cumulative frequency of public TCR beta family members distinguished carriers of CMV infection plus the relevant HLA type. In the ex vivo response, HLA-C-restricted CMV-specific TCR beta clonotypes were dominant, and in two of eight donors the single most frequent clonotype came from this HLA-C-restricted group.

The source material was cultured PBMCs, sampled from culture after CMV antigen stimulation. This clonotype was obtained from a human donor in good health (CMV status not recorded). Some clones in this sample may be carry-over from other donors' samples. The chain uses TRBV11-2 and TRBJ2-7; matching of 6 bases hints at TRBD1 as the D gene. The CDR3 sequence is CASSTRTAYEQYF. The nucleotide sequence reads as follows: TGTGCCAGCAGCACCCGGACAGCCTACGAGCAGTACTTC.